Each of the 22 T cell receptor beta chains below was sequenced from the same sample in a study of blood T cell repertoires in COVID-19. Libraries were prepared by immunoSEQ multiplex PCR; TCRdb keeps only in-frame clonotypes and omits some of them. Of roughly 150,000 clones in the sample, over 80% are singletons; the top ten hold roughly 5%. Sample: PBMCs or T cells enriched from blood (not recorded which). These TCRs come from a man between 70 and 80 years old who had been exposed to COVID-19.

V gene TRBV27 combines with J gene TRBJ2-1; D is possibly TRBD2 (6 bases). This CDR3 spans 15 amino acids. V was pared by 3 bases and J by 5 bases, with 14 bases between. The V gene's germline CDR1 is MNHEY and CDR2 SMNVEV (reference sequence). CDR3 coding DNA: TGTGCCAGCAGTTTGGCGGGGTCCCCCAACAATGAGCAGTTCTTC. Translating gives CASSLAGSPNNEQFF.

The CDR3 sequence: CATSDPTGAYEQYF. In DNA, the CDR3 is TGTGCCACCAGTGACCCAACCGGAGCCTACGAGCAGTACTTC. The gene calls are TRBV24-1 and TRBJ2-7; unclear D gene. The V gene lost 4 bases and the J gene lost 2 bases, with 11 bases spanning the gap. Germline-derived CDR1 and CDR2 are KGHDR and SFDVKD. There are 14 residues in the CDR3.

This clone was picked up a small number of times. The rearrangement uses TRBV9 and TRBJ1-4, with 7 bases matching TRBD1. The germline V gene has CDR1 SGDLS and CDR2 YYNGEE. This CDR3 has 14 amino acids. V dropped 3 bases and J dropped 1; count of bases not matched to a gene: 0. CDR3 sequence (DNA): TGTGCCAGCAGCGGACAGGGAACTAATGAAAAACTGTTTTTT. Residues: CASSGQGTNEKLFF.

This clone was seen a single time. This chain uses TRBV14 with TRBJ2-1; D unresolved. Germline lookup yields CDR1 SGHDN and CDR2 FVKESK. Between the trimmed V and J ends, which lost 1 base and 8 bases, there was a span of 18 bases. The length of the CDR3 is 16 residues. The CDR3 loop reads CASSQGGNGWIYEQFF. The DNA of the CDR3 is TGTGCCAGCAGCCAAGGAGGAAACGGGTGGATCTATGAGCAGTTCTTC.

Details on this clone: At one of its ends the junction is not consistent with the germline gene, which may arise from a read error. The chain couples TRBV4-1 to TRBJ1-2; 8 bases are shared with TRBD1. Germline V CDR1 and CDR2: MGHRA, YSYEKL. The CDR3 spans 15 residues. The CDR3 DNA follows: TGCGCCAGCAGTCAAGCAGGGGGCGTGAACTATGGCTACACCTTC. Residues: CASSQAGGVNYGYTF.

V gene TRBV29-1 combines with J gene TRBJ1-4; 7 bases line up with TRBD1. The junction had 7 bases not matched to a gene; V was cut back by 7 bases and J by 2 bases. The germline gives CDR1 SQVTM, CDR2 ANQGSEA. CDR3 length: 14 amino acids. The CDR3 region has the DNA TGCAGCGCGGGCTTCAGGGGGACTAATGAAAAACTGTTTTTT. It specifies CSAGFRGTNEKLFF.

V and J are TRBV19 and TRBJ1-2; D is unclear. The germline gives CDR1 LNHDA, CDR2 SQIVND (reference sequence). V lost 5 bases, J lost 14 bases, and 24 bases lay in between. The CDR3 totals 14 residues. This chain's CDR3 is CASSLRDGLLLATF. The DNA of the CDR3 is TGTGCCAGTAGTCTCCGAGACGGACTCCTTCTAGCAACCTTC.

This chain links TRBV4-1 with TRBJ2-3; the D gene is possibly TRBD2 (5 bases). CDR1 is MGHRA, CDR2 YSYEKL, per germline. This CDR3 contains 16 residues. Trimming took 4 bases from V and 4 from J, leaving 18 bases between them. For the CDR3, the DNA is TGCGCCAGCAGCCCCCGGACCGGAAAAGCGGCAGATACGCAGTATTTT. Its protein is CASSPRTGKAADTQYF.

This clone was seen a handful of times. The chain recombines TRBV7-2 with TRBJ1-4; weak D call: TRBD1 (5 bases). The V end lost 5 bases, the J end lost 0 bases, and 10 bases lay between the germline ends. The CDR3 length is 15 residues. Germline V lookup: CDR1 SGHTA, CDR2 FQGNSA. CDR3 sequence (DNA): TGTGCCAGCAGCCTAACGGGGGCAACTAATGAAAAACTGTTTTTT. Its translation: CASSLTGATNEKLFF.

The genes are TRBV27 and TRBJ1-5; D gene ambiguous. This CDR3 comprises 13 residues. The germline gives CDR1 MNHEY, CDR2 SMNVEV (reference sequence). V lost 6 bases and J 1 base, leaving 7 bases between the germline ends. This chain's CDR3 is CASRFESNQPQHF. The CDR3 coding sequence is TGTGCCAGCAGGTTTGAGAGCAATCAGCCCCAGCATTTT.

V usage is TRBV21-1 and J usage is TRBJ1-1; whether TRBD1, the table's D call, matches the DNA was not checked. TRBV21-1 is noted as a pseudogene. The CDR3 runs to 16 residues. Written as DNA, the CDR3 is TGTGCCAGCAGCAAATTGGGTACAGGGGAGAACACTGAAGCTTTCTTT. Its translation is CASSKLGTGENTEAFF.

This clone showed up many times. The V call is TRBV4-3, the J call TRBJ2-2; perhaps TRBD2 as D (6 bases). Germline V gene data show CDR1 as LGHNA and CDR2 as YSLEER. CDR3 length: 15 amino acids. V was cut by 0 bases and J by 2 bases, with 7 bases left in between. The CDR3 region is CASSQEEGNTGELFF. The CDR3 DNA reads TGCGCCAGCAGCCAAGAGGAGGGTAACACCGGGGAGCTGTTTTTT.

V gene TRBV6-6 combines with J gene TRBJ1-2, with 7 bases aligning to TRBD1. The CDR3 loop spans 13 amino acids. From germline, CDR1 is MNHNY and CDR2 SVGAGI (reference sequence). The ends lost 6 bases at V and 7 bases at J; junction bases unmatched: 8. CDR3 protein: CASRRQGLAGYTF. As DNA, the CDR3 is TGTGCCAGCAGGAGACAGGGTCTGGCTGGCTACACCTTC.

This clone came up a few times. This CDR3 is CASSVVSGGAKRGEQFF. The CDR3 coding sequence is TGTGCCAGCAGCGTAGTTAGCGGGGGGGCAAAAAGGGGTGAGCAGTTCTTC. The rearrangement uses TRBV9 and TRBJ2-1; 11 positions agree with TRBD2. The CDR3 covers 17 residues. CDR1 and CDR2 from the germline V gene are SGDLS and YYNGEE. J was trimmed by 9 bases and V by 0 bases; bases with no gene match: 11.

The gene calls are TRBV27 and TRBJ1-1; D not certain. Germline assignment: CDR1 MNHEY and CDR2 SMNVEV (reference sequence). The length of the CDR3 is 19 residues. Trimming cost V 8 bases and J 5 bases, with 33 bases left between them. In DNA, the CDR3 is TGTGCCAGCCCAAGATATTATGGGGAGGCGAGTCGAGGATCAACTGAAGCTTTCTTT. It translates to CASPRYYGEASRGSTEAFF.

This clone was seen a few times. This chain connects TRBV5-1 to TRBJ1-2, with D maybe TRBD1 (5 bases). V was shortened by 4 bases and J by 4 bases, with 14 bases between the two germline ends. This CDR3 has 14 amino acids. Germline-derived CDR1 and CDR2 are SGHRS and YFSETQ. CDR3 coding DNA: TGCGCCAGCAGCCCGGACACCTCTAGCTATGGCTACACCTTC. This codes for CASSPDTSSYGYTF.

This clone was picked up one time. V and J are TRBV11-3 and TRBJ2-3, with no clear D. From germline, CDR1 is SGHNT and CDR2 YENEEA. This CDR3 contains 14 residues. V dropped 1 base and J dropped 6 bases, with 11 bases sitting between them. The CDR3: CASSLGGVRDTQYF. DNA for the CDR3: TGTGCCAGCAGCTTAGGCGGAGTTCGGGATACGCAGTATTTT.

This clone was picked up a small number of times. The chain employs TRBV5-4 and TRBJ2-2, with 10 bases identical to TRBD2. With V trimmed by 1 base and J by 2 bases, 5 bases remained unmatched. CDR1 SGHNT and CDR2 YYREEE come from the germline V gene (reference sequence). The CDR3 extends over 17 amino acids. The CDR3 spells CASSLSGLAANTGELFF. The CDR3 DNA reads TGTGCCAGCAGCTTGTCAGGACTAGCGGCAAACACCGGGGAGCTGTTTTTT.

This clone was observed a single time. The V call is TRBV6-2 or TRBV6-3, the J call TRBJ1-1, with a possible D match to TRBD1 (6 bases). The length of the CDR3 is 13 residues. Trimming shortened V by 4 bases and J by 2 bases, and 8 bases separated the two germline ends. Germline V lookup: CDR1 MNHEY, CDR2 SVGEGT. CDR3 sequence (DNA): TGTGCCAGCAGTTTACAGGGTAACACTGAAGCTTTCTTT. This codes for CASSLQGNTEAFF.

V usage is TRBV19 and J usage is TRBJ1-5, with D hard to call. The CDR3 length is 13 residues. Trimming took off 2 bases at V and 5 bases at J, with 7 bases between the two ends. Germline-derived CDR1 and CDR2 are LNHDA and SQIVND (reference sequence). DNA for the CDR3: TGTGCCAGTAGTATACAGGTGGATCAGCCCCAGCATTTT. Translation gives CASSIQVDQPQHF.

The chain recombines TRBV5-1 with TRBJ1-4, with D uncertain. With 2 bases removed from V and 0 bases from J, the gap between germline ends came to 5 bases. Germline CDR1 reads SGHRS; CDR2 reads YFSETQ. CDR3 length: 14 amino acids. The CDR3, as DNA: TGCGCCAGCAGCTTATCAGCAACTAATGAAAAACTGTTTTTT. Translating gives CASSLSATNEKLFF. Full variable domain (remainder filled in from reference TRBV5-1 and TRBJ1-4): KAGVTQTPRYLIKTRGQQVTLSCSPISGHRSVSWYQQTPGQGLQFLFEYFSETQRNKGNFPGRFSGRQFSNSRSEMNVSTLELGDSALYLCASSLSATNEKLFFGSGTQLSVL.

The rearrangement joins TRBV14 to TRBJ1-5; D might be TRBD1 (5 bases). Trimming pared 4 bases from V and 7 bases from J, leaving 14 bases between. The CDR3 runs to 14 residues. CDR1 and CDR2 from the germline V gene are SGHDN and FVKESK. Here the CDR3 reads CASSLNGHKQPQHF. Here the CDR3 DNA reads TGTGCCAGCAGCCTAAACGGACATAAACAGCCCCAGCATTTT.